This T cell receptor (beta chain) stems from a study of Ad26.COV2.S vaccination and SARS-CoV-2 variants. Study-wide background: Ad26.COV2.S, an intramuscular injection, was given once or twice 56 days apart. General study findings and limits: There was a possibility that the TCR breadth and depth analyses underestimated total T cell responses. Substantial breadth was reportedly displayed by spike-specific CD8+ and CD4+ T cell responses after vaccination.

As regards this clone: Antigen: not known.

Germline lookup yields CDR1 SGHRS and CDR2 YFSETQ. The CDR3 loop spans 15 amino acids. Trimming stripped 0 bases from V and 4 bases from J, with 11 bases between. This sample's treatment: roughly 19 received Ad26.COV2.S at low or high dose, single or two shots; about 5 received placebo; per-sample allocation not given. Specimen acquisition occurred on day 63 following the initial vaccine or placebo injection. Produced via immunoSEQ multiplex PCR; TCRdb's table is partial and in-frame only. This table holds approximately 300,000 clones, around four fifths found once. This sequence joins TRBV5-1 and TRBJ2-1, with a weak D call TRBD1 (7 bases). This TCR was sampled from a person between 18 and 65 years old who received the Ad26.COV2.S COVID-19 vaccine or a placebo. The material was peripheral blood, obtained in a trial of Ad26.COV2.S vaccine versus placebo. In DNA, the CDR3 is TGCGCCAGCAGCTTGGGCGGGACAGAATACAATGAGCAGTTCTTC. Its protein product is CASSLGGTEYNEQFF.